Following are 20 T cell receptor beta chains from one sample sequenced in a study of blood T cell repertoires in COVID-19. Only in-frame clones appear in the TCRdb table, and some are missing; sequencing was by immunoSEQ multiplex PCR. The table lists 150,000 to 200,000 clones, about 91% of them singletons. The sequencing sample was made of PBMCs or T cells enriched from blood (not recorded which). Receptor source: a woman in her late teens or twenties who had recovered from COVID-19.

The rearrangement joins TRBV7-9 to TRBJ2-7; D ambiguous. V was pared by 4 bases and J by 5 bases, with 6 bases between. CDR1 is SEHNR and CDR2 is FQNEAQ in the germline V gene (reference sequence). CDR3 size: 11 residues. Written as DNA, the CDR3 is TGTGCCAGCAGCTACCGGGACGAGCAGTACTTC. Translation: CASSYRDEQYF.

The chain couples TRBV19 to TRBJ2-2; 8 nucleotides match TRBD1. Germline assignment: CDR1 LNHDA and CDR2 SQIVND (reference sequence). With V trimmed by 6 bases and J by 2 bases, 5 bases remained unmatched. The CDR3 totals 15 residues. The CDR3 sequence is CASRSGGVNTGELFF. The CDR3 DNA reads as TGTGCCAGTAGGTCAGGGGGCGTAAACACCGGGGAGCTGTTTTTT.

This chain uses TRBV10-3 with TRBJ1-1, with TRBD1 matching 8 bases. Germline-derived CDR1 and CDR2 are ENHRY and SYGVKD. This CDR3 comprises 14 residues. With V trimmed by 2 bases and J by 1 base, 0 bases remained unmatched. DNA for the CDR3: TGTGCCATCAGTGAGGACAGGGGGAACACTGAAGCTTTCTTT. Protein product: CAISEDRGNTEAFF.

The chain recombines TRBV10-3 with TRBJ2-7; maybe TRBD2 (7 bases). The germline gives CDR1 ENHRY, CDR2 SYGVKD. The CDR3 has 13 residues. V was pared by 10 bases and J by 6 bases, with 19 bases between. In DNA, the CDR3 is TGTGCCACCCAAGGGGGAGGGAAGAGCGAGCAGTACTTC. Its translation is CATQGGGKSEQYF.

This chain connects TRBV18 to TRBJ2-7, with D hard to call. The V and J ends lost 6 bases and 4 bases respectively, with 7 bases between them. CDR1 is KGHSH, CDR2 LQKENI, per germline. This CDR3 spans 11 amino acids. CDR3 bases: TGTGCCAGCTCCCTCGGTTACGAGCAGTACTTC. Translating it yields CASSLGYEQYF.

This chain connects TRBV19 to TRBJ2-2, with D perhaps matching TRBD1 (5 bases). This CDR3 comprises 13 residues. Germline V gene data show CDR1 as LNHDA and CDR2 as SQIVND (reference sequence). Trimming pared 5 bases from V and 4 bases from J, leaving 8 bases between. The CDR3 is CASSGRVTGELFF. In DNA form, the CDR3 reads TGTGCCAGTAGTGGCAGGGTCACCGGGGAGCTGTTTTTT.

V gene TRBV11-2 combines with J gene TRBJ1-4; 7 positions match TRBD1. This CDR3 has 17 residues. The V and J ends lost 2 bases and 4 bases, in that order; junction bases with no gene match: 10. Germline-derived CDR1 and CDR2 are SGHAT and FQNNGV. The CDR3 sequence is CASSLSYGQARNEKLFF. For the CDR3, the DNA is TGTGCCAGCAGCTTATCCTACGGACAGGCCCGTAATGAAAAACTGTTTTTT.

V is TRBV2 and J is TRBJ2-3; D is uncertain. The V end was cut by 6 bases, the J end by 5 bases, with 12 bases between. The CDR3 covers 13 residues. Germline V gene sequence: CDR1 SNHLY, CDR2 FYNNEI. The CDR3 spells CASSLYPGDTQYF. The CDR3 bases are TGTGCCAGCAGCCTTTACCCGGGAGATACGCAGTATTTT.

V usage is TRBV6-1 and J usage is TRBJ1-3; D is perhaps TRBD1 (5 bases). The V gene lost 2 bases and the J gene lost 1 base, with 9 bases spanning the gap. Germline V lookup: CDR1 MNHNS, CDR2 SASEGT. The CDR3 sequence is 15 residues long. CDR3 residues: CASSERGTSGNTIYF. In nucleotides, the CDR3 is TGTGCCAGCAGTGAACGGGGGACGTCTGGAAACACCATATATTTT.

V is TRBV5-1 and J is TRBJ1-2; 9 bases are shared with TRBD1. This CDR3 region has 14 residues. With V trimmed by 1 base and J by 2 bases, 0 bases remained unmatched. Germline V gives CDR1 SGHRS, CDR2 YFSETQ. The CDR3 loop reads CASSLTGGNYGYTF. DNA for the CDR3: TGCGCCAGCAGCTTGACAGGGGGCAACTATGGCTACACCTTC.

The chain has TRBV11-2 and TRBJ2-3, with 13 bases lining up with TRBD2. After removal of 2 bases from V and 0 bases from J, the junction contained 5 bases not matched to a gene. The CDR3 totals 18 residues. Germline CDR1 SGHAT, CDR2 FQNNGV. In DNA form, the CDR3 reads TGTGCCAGCAGCTTACTCCTGGGACTAGCGGGAAGCACAGATACGCAGTATTTT. This codes for CASSLLLGLAGSTDTQYF.

The chain has TRBV19 and TRBJ1-6; 7 nucleotides agree with TRBD1. Trimming cost V 3 bases and J 6 bases; bases outside gene matches: 5. The CDR3 has 15 amino acids. In germline, CDR1 is LNHDA, CDR2 SQIVND (reference sequence). CDR3 DNA sequence: TGTGCCAGTAGTATGGCGCGGGACAGTAATTCACCCCTCCACTTT. The encoded protein is CASSMARDSNSPLHF.

The rearrangement links TRBV19 to TRBJ1-6; D not resolved. Germline loops: CDR1 LNHDA, CDR2 SQIVND (reference sequence). V lost 3 bases and J lost 8, with 14 bases in between. The CDR3 is 15 residues long. CDR3 residues: CASSMGTTAHSPLHF. The CDR3 bases are TGTGCCAGTAGTATGGGCACGACGGCACATTCACCCCTCCACTTT.

The chain carries TRBV30 and TRBJ1-5; no reliable D call. Trimming pared 0 bases from V and 9 bases from J, leaving 9 bases between. This CDR3 region has 12 residues. CDR1 is GTSNPN, CDR2 SVGIG, per germline (reference sequence). The CDR3 bases are TGTGCCTGGAGTGTGATCGGCGGGCCCCAGCATTTT. It encodes CAWSVIGGPQHF.

This clone has a single count. This chain connects TRBV3-1 (or the pseudogene TRBV3-2) to TRBJ2-4; TRBD2 is a possible D gene (6 bases). The CDR3 spans 15 residues. The germline V gene encodes CDR1 LGHDT and CDR2 YNNKEL (reference sequence). Between the trimmed V and J ends, which lost 0 bases and 8 bases, there was a span of 14 bases. For the CDR3, the DNA is TGTGCCAGCAGCCAAGAAAGCGGGTTGGTGGACATTCAGTACTTC. This gives the protein CASSQESGLVDIQYF.

The gene calls are TRBV5-8 and TRBJ2-3, with TRBD1 identical over 7 bases. Germline CDR1 reads SGHTS; CDR2 reads YDEGEE. J gave up 5 bases and V 2 bases, and 11 bases lay outside the gene matches. This CDR3 contains 16 residues. The CDR3 DNA reads as TGTGCCAGCAGCTTTCAGATAGGGGGCATGGGAGATACGCAGTATTTT. This gives the protein CASSFQIGGMGDTQYF.

The genes are TRBV28 and TRBJ1-3; no clear D gene. The CDR3 consists of 15 residues. Germline assignment: CDR1 MDHEN and CDR2 SYDVKM. Trimming removed 10 bases from V and 0 bases from J, with 16 bases in between. This CDR3 is CATKDQAYSGNTIYF. CDR3 bases: TGTGCCACCAAGGATCAGGCCTACTCTGGAAACACCATATATTTT.

Remarks on this clone: One junction end does not reproduce the germline sequence, and a read error may be involved. This chain links TRBV19 with TRBJ2-7; TRBD1 aligns across 11 bases. Germline loops: CDR1 LNHDA, CDR2 SQIVND (reference sequence). There are 10 residues in the CDR3. CDR3 sequence reads: CAIIGTGGNF. DNA of the CDR3: TGTGCCATTATCGGGACAGGGGGGAACTTC.

The chain uses TRBV9 and TRBJ2-3; possibly TRBD2 for D (5 bases). Germline V CDR1 and CDR2: SGDLS, YYNGEE. Between the trimmed V and J ends, which lost 4 bases and 0 bases, there was a span of 15 bases. The CDR3 totals 16 residues. The CDR3 here is CASSPRWETSTDTQYF. Here the CDR3 DNA reads TGTGCCAGCAGCCCGAGGTGGGAGACTAGCACAGATACGCAGTATTTT. Supplemented by reference TRBV9 and TRBJ2-3, the full variable domain reads DSGVTQTPKHLITATGQRVTLRCSPRSGDLSVYWYQQSLDQGLQFLIQYYNGEERAKGNILERFSAQQFPDLHSELNLSSLELGDSALYFCASSPRWETSTDTQYFGPGTRLTVL.

This clone was seen just once. The chain is built from TRBV13 and TRBJ2-7; D not certain. The CDR3 extends over 13 amino acids. The germline gives CDR1 PRHDT, CDR2 FYEKMQ (reference sequence). Trimming pared 0 bases from V and 6 bases from J, leaving 9 bases between. CDR3 residues: CASSLGRWSEQYF. Here the CDR3 DNA reads TGTGCCAGCAGCTTAGGCCGATGGAGCGAGCAGTACTTC. Based on the CDR3 plus reference TRBV13 and TRBJ2-7, the full variable domain is AAGVIQSPRHLIKEKRETATLKCYPIPRHDTVYWYQQGPGQDPQFLISFYEKMQSDKGSIPDRFSAQQFSDYHSELNMSSLELGDSALYFCASSLGRWSEQYFGPGTRLTVT.